This T cell receptor (beta chain) emerged from a study of cytomegalovirus exposure and HLA in healthy donors. Comments on this clone: Its cognate antigen is unknown.

Broader study findings: Three CMV-associated chains were confirmed in vitro to be specific for CMV antigens.

PCR employed 60 Vbeta and 13 Jbeta primers. TCRdb keeps only in-frame clones here, not all; method: immunoSEQ multiplex PCR. The sample lists roughly 100,000 clones, approximately 72% seen once, with approximately 2.2% in the top ten. The CDR3 has 17 amino acids. V lost 3 bases and J lost 0, with 18 bases in between. Germline assignment: CDR1 LGHNA and CDR2 YNFKEQ. The source is a man aged 25-45 years in good health and CMV-seronegative. Sequenced: PBMCs. The chain has TRBV4-2 and TRBJ2-7, with TRBD2 as a possible D gene (6 bases). The CDR3 bases are TGTGCCAGCAGCCAGCCAACTGGGGGGTCCCTCTCCTACGAGCAGTACTTC. It translates to CASSQPTGGSLSYEQYF.